The 9 T cell receptor beta chains given below trace back to one sample, sequenced in a study of immune characterization of retroperitoneal liposarcoma. One entry per CDR3 protein results from TCRdb running MiXCR on the PCR reads. The sample lists 11,000 or so distinct CDR3 sequences, roughly 26% occurring once. The sample was tumor tissue. These receptor sequences come from a female donor with retroperitoneal liposarcoma.

This clonotype was seen a handful of times. The chain has TRBV27 and TRBJ2-1, with D maybe TRBD1 (5 bases). The J call may be incorrect, as the DNA end agrees better with TRBJ2-7. The CDR3 covers 14 residues. Germline values: CDR1 MNHEY, CDR2 SMNVEV (reference sequence). The CDR3: CASRREDNSYEQYF. CDR3 sequence (DNA): TGTGCCAGCAGACGAGAGGACAACTCCTACGAGCAGTACTTC.

This clonotype was seen many times. The chain's CDR3 is CASSLWGPDNEQFF. The CDR3 nucleotides read TGTGCCAGCAGTTTATGGGGCCCGGACAATGAGCAGTTCTTC. V and J are TRBV12-3 or TRBV12-4 and TRBJ2-1; the D gene is possibly TRBD1 (5 bases). The germline V and J ends were trimmed by 2 bases and 5 bases, with 10 bases remaining between them. The length of the CDR3 is 14 residues.

The chain links TRBV7-3 to TRBJ1-1; maybe TRBD2 (6 bases). The J call may be faulty, since TRBJ2-1 better matches the DNA end. The CDR3 length is 15 residues. CDR1 and CDR2 (germline): SGHTA, FQGTGA. CDR3 in amino acids: CASSHLTGDNYEQFF. The CDR3 DNA is TGTGCCAGCAGCCACCTCACGGGAGATAACTACGAGCAGTTCTTC.

The rearrangement links TRBV6-1 to TRBJ2-3; no clear D gene. Germline CDR1 MNHNS, CDR2 SASEGT. Trimming took 5 bases from V and 0 from J, leaving 9 bases between them. The CDR3 extends over 14 amino acids. CDR3 in DNA: TGTGCCAGCAGTTCAAGACTCAGCACAGATACGCAGTATTTT. Amino acids: CASSSRLSTDTQYF.

The chain recombines TRBV6-1 with TRBJ2-1; D remains ambiguous. The end of the DNA aligns better with TRBJ2-5, so the J call may be wrong. Germline loops: CDR1 MNHNS, CDR2 SASEGT. This CDR3 has 13 amino acids. The DNA of the CDR3 is TGTGCCAGCAGTTGGGCCAGGTCGGAGACCCAGTACTTC. It codes for CASSWARSETQYF.

By frequency in the sample, this clonotype is medium-sized. The chain couples TRBV12-3 or TRBV12-4 to TRBJ2-7, with 8 bases matching TRBD1. J lost 5 bases, V lost 2 bases, and 8 bases had no gene match. This CDR3 spans 15 amino acids. The chain's CDR3 is CASSLSQGARDEQYF. CDR3 sequence (DNA): TGTGCCAGCAGTTTAAGCCAGGGGGCGCGAGACGAGCAGTACTTC.

This chain links TRBV11-3 with TRBJ2-2; D uncertain. V lost 2 bases and J 5 bases, leaving 9 bases between the germline ends. This CDR3 has 14 amino acids. In germline, CDR1 is SGHNT, CDR2 YENEEA. The CDR3 DNA reads as TGTGCCAGCAGCTTAAGGGAAGGGACCGGGGAGCTGTTTTTT. Protein sequence: CASSLREGTGELFF.

By proportion, this clonotype is medium-sized. In nucleotides, the CDR3 is TGTGCCAGCAAAAGCGCCTCTAAGCGGGAGCAGTACTTC. Amino acid sequence: CASKSASKREQYF. This chain links TRBV6-1 with TRBJ2-1, with a possible D match to TRBD2 (5 bases). The DNA end is more similar to TRBJ2-7, so the J call may be wrong. This CDR3 comprises 13 residues. Per the germline V gene, CDR1 is MNHNS and CDR2 is SASEGT.

This clonotype was recorded a few times. The chain links TRBV7-8 to TRBJ1-6; no reliable D call. CDR1 and CDR2 (germline): SGHVS, FQNEAQ. V was clipped by 0 bases and J by 10 bases, with 10 bases between them. The CDR3 extends over 14 amino acids. CDR3 sequence: CASSLAVEGSPLHF. The CDR3 nucleotides are TGTGCCAGCAGCTTAGCAGTGGAGGGATCACCCCTCCACTTT.